This T cell receptor beta chain was found in a study of patients and donors after allogeneic stem cell transplantation. CDR3 size: 15 residues. Deletions cut 7 bases from V and 3 bases from J, with 18 bases between. Germline assignment: CDR1 MDHEN and CDR2 SYDVKM. Each CDR3 protein is one row after TCRdb ran MiXCR on the RT-PCR reads. The sample has about 230,000 distinct CDR3 sequences, over 12% seen once. The chain joins TRBV28 to TRBJ1-2; a possible D gene is TRBD1 (5 bases). Sequencing was done on a sample of blood, either unsorted or a sorted T cell fraction (not recorded which). This clonotype originated in a human donor who was either an allogeneic HSCT recipient or a stem cell or donor lymphocyte infusion donor (not recorded which). It is not recorded whose cells these are; they may come from a transplant donor. CDR3 sequence (DNA): TGTGCCAGCAATAACCCCACCCAGGGTCACTATGGCTACACCTTC. Amino acids: CASNNPTQGHYGYTF.